This TCR beta chain was profiled in a study of vaccination and CD4 T cells after COVID-19 (dated by TCRdb to between 2021 and 2024). For the study in its entirety: Every convalescent patient had a positive nasal swab PCR test for SARS-CoV-2, with mild disease in 9 or 10 patients and severe disease in one. Participants received two doses of either the Pfizer-BioNTech BNT162b2 vaccine (n=8) or the Moderna mRNA-1273 vaccine (n=2). Control cultures received a CEFX viral epitope pool as the positive control, an HIV-1 Nef peptide pool as the negative control, or no peptide. Culture stimuli were overlapping spike peptide pools from SARS-CoV-2 and from the common cold coronaviruses HCoV-NL63, HCoV-OC43 and HCoV-229E. Post-vaccine blood samples were obtained a median of roughly 75 days after the second vaccine dose, with a range of roughly 13 to 250 days. In under twelve COVID-19 convalescent patients and a few infection-naive healthy vaccine recipients, researchers compared the spike-specific CD4+ TCR repertoire from before mRNA vaccination with the repertoire from after. The convalescent cohort included six males and four females, with two Hispanic individuals, seven Caucasians, two Asians and one multiracial person. Post-COVID blood samples from convalescent patients were collected a median of roughly 100 days after diagnosis, with a range of 35 to 161 days. Study-wide conclusions, independent of this receptor: In convalescent patients, a median roughly 85% of post-vaccine SARS-CoV-2-reactive clones were detected only after vaccination, suggesting vaccine-specific priming. Although the median number of SARS-CoV-2-reactive clonotypes went up from roughly 23 after infection to 30 to 45 after vaccination, the increase was not significant. The study included relatively few convalescent patients and did not analyze early timepoints after natural infection. In convalescent patients, nearly all vaccine-specific clones (304 of 307) were found to be mono-reactive for SARS-CoV-2 spike rather than cross-reactive with common cold coronaviruses.

The meaning of the sample's treatment or condition label: approximately nine-day PBMC culture with coronavirus spike peptide pools or control peptides (ViraFEST assay). To expand antigen-specific T cells with peptide pools and then pick out the expanded clonotypes through TCR sequencing, the study relied on the ViraFEST assay. The convalescent patients' positive SARS-CoV-2 PCR tests fell between March and December 2020, which was before the Alpha, Beta and Delta variants emerged in the United States. Two million PBMCs per well were cultured in IMDM with roughly 5% human AB serum and 9 to 10 IU/ml IL-2, plus 10 ug/ml peptide pools. Half of the culture medium was replaced with fresh IL-2-containing medium on days 3 and 7. Once the cells had been in culture for less than 12 days, the EasySep CD4+ T cell isolation kit was used to isolate CD4+ T cells by negative selection. Ficoll-Paque Plus gradient centrifugation was used to isolate PBMCs from whole blood, and the isolated PBMCs were then either used fresh or cryopreserved at -140C. Triplicate wells were generally used for each culture condition.

Inclusive of the bounding cysteine and phenylalanine, the CDR3 is 15 residues long. Of the read, only the CDR3 DNA is kept; its 45 bases are in frame from base 1. CDR1 and CDR2 (SGHVS, FQNEAQ) derive from the germline V gene. V drops 4 bases and J drops 2 bases, leaving 12 bases in between. With regard to this clonotype: No antigen is known for it. The record has no base qualities; no much larger clone is one base away.

Library construction relied on PCR. TCR sequencing of DNA from cultured CD4+ T cells used the Oncomine TCR Beta short-read assay at the Johns Hopkins FTIC core. The QIAamp micro DNA kit was used to extract genomic DNA from the cultured CD4+ T cells. Oncomine TCR Beta libraries from cultured CD4+ T cells were pooled with unique dual indexes and sequenced on an Illumina iSeq 100. Per the original workflow: Non-productive sequences were removed, and CDR3s that did not start with C, did not end with F or W, or were shorter than 7 amino acids were discarded. The MANAFEST web application was used to identify antigen-specific clonotypes by comparing peptide-stimulated wells against reference wells and other culture wells. Positive clones required FDR below 0.05, an odds ratio above 5, and productive frequency above 0.1% in at least two of three replicate wells. Clonotypes that were significantly expanded in both SARS-CoV-2 spike wells and at least one common cold coronavirus spike condition were defined as cross-reactive. Levenshtein distances (stringdist) and unrooted phylogenetic trees (ape) in R version 3.6.1 were used to assess CDR3 homology. TCRdb reanalyzed the raw reads on its own, using fastp at Q25 for trimming and MiXCR for clone calling, and kept in-frame beta chains. Merged by CDR3 protein, the rows form single entries marked with the most common genes and DNA. These V and J calls originate from TCRdb's pipeline instead of the authors' own analysis. The sample table holds 9,000 to 13,000 distinct CDR3 sequences, of which under 60% were seen once. More than 20% of the sample lies in the top ten.

The specimen was CD4+ T cells from blood, cultured in vitro. The V and J segments used are TRBV7-8 and TRBJ1-5; TRBD1 is a weak D gene call, 5 bases matching. The sequence derives from a human donor who had recovered from COVID-19. The CDR3 region reads CASSSGIRRNQPQHF. The sequenced DNA: TGTGCCAGCAGCTCAGGGATAAGACGCAATCAGCCCCAGCATTTT.